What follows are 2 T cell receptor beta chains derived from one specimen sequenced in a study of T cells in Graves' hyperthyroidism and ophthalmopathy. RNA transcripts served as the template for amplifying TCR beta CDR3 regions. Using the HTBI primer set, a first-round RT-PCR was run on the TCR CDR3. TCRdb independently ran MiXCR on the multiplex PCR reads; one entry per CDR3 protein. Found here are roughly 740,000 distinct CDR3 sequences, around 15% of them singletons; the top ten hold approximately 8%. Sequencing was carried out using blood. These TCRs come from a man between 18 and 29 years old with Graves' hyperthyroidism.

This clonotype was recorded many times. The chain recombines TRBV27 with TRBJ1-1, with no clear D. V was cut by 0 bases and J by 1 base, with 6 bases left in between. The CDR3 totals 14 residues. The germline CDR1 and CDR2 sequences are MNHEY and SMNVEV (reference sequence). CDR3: CASSLSTRNTEAFF. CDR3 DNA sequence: TGTGCCAGCAGTTTATCAACCCGGAACACTGAAGCTTTCTTT.

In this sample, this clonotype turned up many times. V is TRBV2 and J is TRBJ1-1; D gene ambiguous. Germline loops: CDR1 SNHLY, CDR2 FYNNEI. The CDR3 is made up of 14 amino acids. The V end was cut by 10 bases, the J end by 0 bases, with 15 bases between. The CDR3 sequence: CATPGKSLNTEAFF. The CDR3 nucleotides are TGTGCCACCCCGGGAAAAAGCTTGAACACTGAAGCTTTCTTT.